Listed below are T cell receptor beta chains from one sample, sequenced in a study of T cells in Graves' hyperthyroidism and ophthalmopathy. Using its own MiXCR run on the multiplex PCR reads, TCRdb lists one record per CDR3 protein. The sample has roughly 700,000 distinct CDR3 sequences; 15% to 20% are singletons. The material sequenced was blood. All receptors come from a man in his fifties or sixties with Graves' hyperthyroidism. Both conserved end residues are part of each CDR3. Fields, in order: clone size, J gene, D gene, V gene, CDR3 protein, CDR3 DNA. A D gene is named only where the DNA matches it firmly. Clone size is stated in some rows and not others, as once, few, many or a class when expanded.

size: .; J: TRBJ2-3; D: TRBD2; V: TRBV27; CDR3: CASSLSGRADTRYF; DNA: TGTGCCAGCAGTCTTAGCGGGAGGGCCGATACGCGGTATTTT
size: .; J: TRBJ2-2; D: .; V: TRBV10-1; CDR3: CASSDRPTGELFF; DNA: TGCGCCAGCAGTGACAGGCCCACCGGGGAGCTGTTTTTT
size: many; J: TRBJ2-5; D: .; V: TRBV29-1; CDR3: CSVDFLQGGIETQYF; DNA: TGCAGCGTTGACTTTCTCCAGGGGGGTATAGAGACCCAGTACTTC
size: many; J: TRBJ2-1; D: .; V: TRBV20-1; CDR3: CSAPQQRNYNEQFF; DNA: TGCAGTGCTCCCCAGCAGCGTAACTACAATGAGCAGTTCTTC
size: many; J: TRBJ2-1; D: .; V: TRBV24-1; CDR3: CATLQNNEQFF; DNA: TGTGCCACCCTCCAAAACAATGAGCAGTTCTTC
size: .; J: TRBJ2-5; D: .; V: TRBV4-1; CDR3: CASSQDLFDAGETQYF; DNA: TGCGCCAGCAGCCAAGATCTGTTTGACGCGGGAGAGACCCAGTACTTC
size: many; J: TRBJ2-1; D: .; V: TRBV5-4; CDR3: CASSLGADNYNEQFF; DNA: TGTGCCAGCAGCTTAGGAGCGGACAACTACAATGAGCAGTTCTTC
size: .; J: TRBJ1-5; D: .; V: TRBV7-2; CDR3: CASSSKSGRYSNQPQHF; DNA: TGTGCCAGCAGCTCAAAATCAGGGCGTTATAGCAATCAGCCCCAGCATTTT
size: many; J: TRBJ2-2; D: .; V: TRBV12-3/TRBV12-4; CDR3: CASLIQALNTGELFF; DNA: TGTGCCAGCTTGATACAGGCTCTGAACACCGGGGAGCTGTTTTTT
size: .; J: TRBJ2-7; D: .; V: TRBV12-3/TRBV12-4; CDR3: CASSSGRETYEQYF; DNA: TGTGCCAGCAGTTCTGGGCGAGAGACCTACGAGCAGTACTTC
size: few; J: TRBJ2-5; D: .; V: TRBV19; CDR3: CASSASPFSSSRAAQETQYF; DNA: TGTGCCAGTAGTGCCTCGCCCTTCTCCTCCTCAAGGGCCGCCCAAGAGACCCAGTACTTC
size: few; J: TRBJ2-5; D: TRBD2; V: TRBV18; CDR3: CASSRTSGNQETQYF; DNA: TGTGCCAGCTCACGGACTAGCGGGAACCAAGAGACCCAGTACTTC
size: many; J: TRBJ2-1; D: .; V: TRBV12-3/TRBV12-4; CDR3: CASSPDRPEQFF; DNA: TGTGCCAGCAGCCCAGACAGGCCTGAGCAGTTCTTC
size: few; J: TRBJ2-6; D: TRBD1; V: TRBV5-5; CDR3: CASSSGTGVSGANVLTF; DNA: TGTGCCAGCAGCTCCGGGACAGGGGTCTCTGGGGCCAACGTCCTGACTTTC
size: many; J: TRBJ1-5; D: .; V: TRBV28; CDR3: CASSLAQAGNQPQHF; DNA: TGTGCCAGCAGTTTGGCGCAGGCGGGAAATCAGCCCCAGCATTTT
size: few; J: TRBJ2-5; D: TRBD1; V: TRBV19; CDR3: CASRRTGGVETQYF; DNA: TGTGCCAGTAGGAGGACAGGGGGCGTCGAGACCCAGTACTTC
size: .; J: TRBJ1-4; D: TRBD1; V: TRBV28; CDR3: CASSGYGTGVKEKLFF; DNA: TGTGCCAGCAGCGGATACGGGACAGGGGTTAAGGAAAAACTGTTTTTT
size: many; J: TRBJ1-1; D: .; V: TRBV28; CDR3: CASNLRKNTEAFF; DNA: TGTGCCAGCAACTTAAGAAAGAACACTGAAGCTTTCTTT
size: .; J: TRBJ2-3; D: TRBD2; V: TRBV5-1; CDR3: CASSLGIAGDTDTQYF; DNA: TGCGCCAGCAGCTTGGGGATAGCGGGAGATACAGATACGCAGTATTTT
size: .; J: TRBJ2-3; D: TRBD1; V: TRBV6-1; CDR3: CASRGYGTGSTDTQYF; DNA: TGTGCCAGCAGGGGGTACGGGACAGGGTCTACAGATACGCAGTATTTT
size: few; J: TRBJ2-5; D: .; V: TRBV5-1; CDR3: CASSLDTRETQYF; DNA: TGCGCCAGCAGCTTGGATACACGAGAGACCCAGTACTTC
size: .; J: TRBJ2-1; D: .; V: TRBV24-1; CDR3: CATRGDPYNEQFF; DNA: TGTGCCACCAGGGGGGACCCCTACAATGAGCAGTTCTTC
size: many; J: TRBJ2-7; D: TRBD2; V: TRBV13; CDR3: CASSFRLAGTNEQYF; DNA: TGTGCCAGCAGCTTCCGGCTAGCGGGAACGAACGAGCAGTACTTC
size: .; J: TRBJ2-1; D: TRBD2; V: TRBV28; CDR3: CASSFPGGLAGGPAELEQFF; DNA: TGTGCCAGCAGTTTCCCTGGGGGACTAGCGGGAGGGCCGGCAGAGCTTGAGCAGTTCTTC
size: .; J: TRBJ2-7; D: TRBD1; V: TRBV6-1; CDR3: CASRKTGGEEQYF; DNA: TGTGCCAGCAGAAAGACAGGGGGCGAGGAGCAGTACTTC
size: many; J: TRBJ1-1; D: .; V: TRBV7-3; CDR3: CASSLEPMTEAFF; DNA: TGTGCCAGCAGCCTGGAACCTATGACTGAAGCTTTCTTT
size: .; J: TRBJ2-3; D: TRBD2; V: TRBV4-1; CDR3: CASSQEYGASGSLDTQYF; DNA: TGCGCCAGCAGCCAAGAGTATGGTGCTAGCGGGAGCCTGGATACGCAGTATTTT
size: .; J: TRBJ2-1; D: .; V: TRBV25-1; CDR3: CASSEYGRGNEQFF; DNA: TGTGCCAGCAGTGAATATGGGCGTGGGAATGAGCAGTTCTTC
size: few; J: TRBJ2-1; D: TRBD2; V: TRBV6-5; CDR3: CASSFLGREGHDEQFF; DNA: TGTGCCAGCAGTTTCCTCGGGAGGGAGGGCCACGATGAGCAGTTCTTC